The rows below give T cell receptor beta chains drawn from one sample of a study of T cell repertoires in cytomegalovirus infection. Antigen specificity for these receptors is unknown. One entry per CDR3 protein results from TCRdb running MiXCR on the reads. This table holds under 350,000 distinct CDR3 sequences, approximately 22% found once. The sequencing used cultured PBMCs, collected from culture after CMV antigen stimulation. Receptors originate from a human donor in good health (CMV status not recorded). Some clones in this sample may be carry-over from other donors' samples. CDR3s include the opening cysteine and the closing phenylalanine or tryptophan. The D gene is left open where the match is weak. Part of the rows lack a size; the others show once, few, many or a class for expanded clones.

CDR3aa: CASSSRKPTDTQYF; CDR3nt: TGTGCCAGCAGCTCCAGGAAGCCCACAGATACGCAGTATTTT; j_gene: TRBJ2-3; d_gene: NA; v_gene: TRBV5-4; abundance: NA
CDR3aa: CASSLIGRGGRYEQYF; CDR3nt: TGTGCCAGCAGCTTAATCGGGCGGGGGGGCCGCTACGAGCAGTACTTC; j_gene: TRBJ2-7; d_gene: TRBD2; v_gene: TRBV7-2; abundance: many
CDR3aa: CASSLLSEHEQFF; CDR3nt: TGTGCCAGCAGTTTACTCAGCGAGCATGAGCAGTTCTTC; j_gene: TRBJ2-1; d_gene: NA; v_gene: TRBV28; abundance: few
CDR3aa: CSATSGTANEKLFF; CDR3nt: TGCAGTGCTACCTCCGGGACGGCTAATGAAAAACTGTTTTTT; j_gene: TRBJ1-4; d_gene: NA; v_gene: TRBV20-1; abundance: NA
CDR3aa: CAISEGTVSSYNEQFF; CDR3nt: TGTGCCATCAGTGAGGGGACGGTGAGCTCCTACAATGAGCAGTTCTTC; j_gene: TRBJ2-1; d_gene: NA; v_gene: TRBV10-3; abundance: few
CDR3aa: CASSLSWEGNYGYTF; CDR3nt: TGTGCCAGCAGTTTATCGTGGGAGGGGAACTATGGCTACACCTTC; j_gene: TRBJ1-2; d_gene: NA; v_gene: TRBV27; abundance: NA
CDR3aa: CASNWDRDDNEQFF; CDR3nt: TGTGCCAGCAATTGGGACAGGGATGACAATGAGCAGTTCTTC; j_gene: TRBJ2-1; d_gene: TRBD1; v_gene: TRBV12-3/TRBV12-4; abundance: once
CDR3aa: CAIKQGEINTEAFF; CDR3nt: TGTGCCATCAAGCAGGGGGAGATTAACACTGAAGCTTTCTTT; j_gene: TRBJ1-1; d_gene: TRBD1; v_gene: TRBV6-1; abundance: many
CDR3aa: CASSGGGGNSYNEQFF; CDR3nt: TGTGCCAGCTCCGGTGGAGGCGGAAACTCCTACAATGAGCAGTTCTTC; j_gene: TRBJ2-1; d_gene: NA; v_gene: TRBV19; abundance: NA
CDR3aa: CASSVGHRGRETQYF; CDR3nt: TGTGCCAGCAGTGTTGGCCACAGAGGACGAGAGACCCAGTACTTC; j_gene: TRBJ2-5; d_gene: NA; v_gene: TRBV2; abundance: NA
CDR3aa: CASSSPPLSSYNEQFF; CDR3nt: TGTGCCAGCAGCTCCCCCCCCCTGAGCTCCTACAATGAGCAGTTCTTC; j_gene: TRBJ2-1; d_gene: NA; v_gene: TRBV7-2; abundance: few
CDR3aa: CASRSTSGVYNEQFF; CDR3nt: TGTGCCAGCAGATCGACTAGCGGGGTATACAATGAGCAGTTCTTC; j_gene: TRBJ2-1; d_gene: TRBD2; v_gene: TRBV11-2; abundance: NA
CDR3aa: CASSPSRAGGIEETQYF; CDR3nt: TGTGCCAGCAGCCCGAGCCGGGCGGGAGGGATCGAAGAGACCCAGTACTTC; j_gene: TRBJ2-5; d_gene: TRBD2; v_gene: TRBV11-2; abundance: NA
CDR3aa: CASSYQGKETQYF; CDR3nt: TGTGCCAGCAGTTACCAGGGGAAAGAGACCCAGTACTTC; j_gene: TRBJ2-5; d_gene: NA; v_gene: TRBV12-3/TRBV12-4; abundance: NA